The 10 T cell receptor beta chains presented below share a single source sample, sequenced in a study of cytomegalovirus exposure and HLA in healthy donors. Primers: 60 Vbeta forward and 13 Jbeta reverse. Sequencing was performed with immunoSEQ multiplex PCR; in TCRdb, only in-frame clones are kept and a portion is missing. This table holds 150,000 or so clones, over 70% found once. Sequencing input: PBMCs. The receptors derive from a male donor in good health and CMV-seronegative.

This sequence joins TRBV10-2 and TRBJ2-5, with 13 bases matching TRBD2. The CDR3 runs 15 residues. CDR1 and CDR2 from the germline V gene are WSHSY and SAAADI. J was trimmed by 4 bases and V by 6 bases; bases with no gene match: 5. The CDR3 spells CASSGLAGDGETQYF. CDR3 bases: TGCGCCAGCAGCGGACTAGCGGGGGACGGAGAGACCCAGTACTTC.

The rearrangement joins TRBV23-1 to TRBJ2-7; tentative D call: TRBD1 (5 bases). TRBV23-1 is an ORF, with its function uncertain. CDR3 size: 15 residues. V was pared by 4 bases and J by 3 bases, with 16 bases between. CDR3 sequence: CASSRSQGAIYEQYF. The CDR3 DNA sequence: TGCGCCAGCAGTCGGTCGCAGGGTGCGATCTACGAGCAGTACTTC.

This sequence joins TRBV6-5 and TRBJ2-1; 7 nucleotides line up with TRBD2. This CDR3 has 14 amino acids. Per germline, CDR1 MNHEY and CDR2 SVGAGI. V was clipped by 6 bases and J by 8 bases; unmatched bases: 10. CDR3: CASRKPGTTDEQFF. DNA of the CDR3: TGTGCCAGCAGAAAACCAGGGACTACGGATGAGCAGTTCTTC.

This clone has a handful of counts. This chain uses TRBV9 with TRBJ2-5, with 14 nucleotides matching TRBD2. With 3 bases clipped from V and 5 bases from J, the junction kept 6 bases outside the gene matches. From germline, CDR1 is SGDLS and CDR2 YYNGEE. CDR3 length: 16 amino acids. The chain's CDR3 is CASSEGLAGVVETQYF. The CDR3 DNA follows: TGTGCCAGCAGCGAGGGACTAGCGGGAGTCGTGGAGACCCAGTACTTC.

The V and J genes are TRBV27 and TRBJ1-2; TRBD1 aligns across 9 bases. Germline V gene sequence: CDR1 MNHEY, CDR2 SMNVEV (reference sequence). The CDR3 consists of 16 residues. V dropped 5 bases and J dropped 6; count of bases not matched to a gene: 13. The DNA of the CDR3 is TGTGCCAGCAGTCCCAATCTACCGGGACAGGGAAATGGCTACACCTTC. Its translation: CASSPNLPGQGNGYTF.

The chain joins TRBV6-6 to TRBJ2-3; 7 bases fit TRBD2. Trimming cost V 8 bases and J 0 bases; bases outside gene matches: 2. There are 13 residues in the CDR3. In germline, CDR1 is MNHNY, CDR2 SVGAGI (reference sequence). CDR3 amino acids: CASFGGSTDTQYF. The CDR3 coding sequence is TGTGCCAGCTTCGGGGGGAGCACAGATACGCAGTATTTT.

CDR3 in DNA: TGTGCCAGCAGTTACTCGAAGGGGGCCTCCTACGAGCAGTACTTC. It encodes CASSYSKGASYEQYF. The chain carries TRBV6-6 and TRBJ2-7; TRBD1 matches at 7 bases. CDR1 is MNHNY and CDR2 is SVGAGI in the germline V gene (reference sequence). V gave up 0 bases and J gave up 0 bases; unmatched junction bases: 2. The CDR3 has 15 amino acids.

The sample holds one count of this clone. The chain carries TRBV19 and TRBJ2-7; TRBD1 matches at 8 bases. V trimming: 4 bases; J trimming: 3 bases; junction bases outside the gene matches: 5. The CDR3 consists of 14 residues. Germline V gene sequence: CDR1 LNHDA, CDR2 SQIVND (reference sequence). CDR3: CASSTRDRSYEQYF. The CDR3 DNA sequence: TGTGCCAGTAGTACCCGGGACAGGAGCTACGAGCAGTACTTC.

The chain recombines TRBV19 with TRBJ2-5; the match to TRBD2 covers 11 bases. CDR3 length equals 15 residues. The ends lost 8 bases at V and 4 bases at J; junction bases unmatched: 9. The germline gives CDR1 LNHDA, CDR2 SQIVND (reference sequence). CDR3 in amino acids: CASALAGGRGETQYF. As DNA, the CDR3 is TGTGCCAGTGCTCTAGCGGGGGGTCGAGGAGAGACCCAGTACTTC.

Only one count was recorded for this clone. V gene TRBV7-3 combines with J gene TRBJ1-5; 7 bases are shared with TRBD1. This CDR3 is built from 15 residues. Germline CDR1 is SGHTA and CDR2 is FQGTGA. V lost 5 bases to trimming and J lost 3 bases; unmatched junction nucleotides: 7. This CDR3 is CASSETTGNNQPQHF. CDR3 DNA: TGTGCCAGCAGCGAGACGACAGGGAACAATCAGCCCCAGCATTTT.